The clone carrying this T cell receptor (beta chain) showed up just a few times. This CDR3 spans 13 amino acids. V gave up 8 bases and J gave up 1 base, with 11 bases separating them. Germline V lookup: CDR1 ENHRY, CDR2 SYGVKD. TCR alpha and TCR beta cDNA libraries carrying sample barcodes and UMIs were produced by 5'RACE using constant-segment primers. TCRdb re-called the 5' RACE reads through MiXCR, storing one row per CDR3 protein. The table includes around 180,000 distinct CDR3 sequences, roughly 20% detected once. The sample is drawn from a study of T-cell memory formation after mild COVID-19. Study summary: Largely donor-specific sequence clusters came from two donors.

The source is a man aged 18 to 29 who had mild COVID-19 (a few samples of this study predate the infection). Cell type and time point are not known. The specimen sequenced was PBMCs or a T cell subset sorted from them (not recorded which). The V and J genes are TRBV10-3 and TRBJ2-5; D is undetermined. CDR3 DNA: TGTGCCATCGGTCGGCAGATCCAAGAGACCCAGTACTTC. Amino acid sequence: CAIGRQIQETQYF.